Given below is one T cell receptor (beta chain) in context. Study members were between about 18 and 95 years old and lived in fewer than 30 US regions. The sample comes from a study of blood T cell repertoires in COVID-19. Across the study: Researchers got acute and convalescent COVID-19 samples from the United States, Italy and Spain.

Trimming took 4 bases from V and 6 from J; bases not matched to a gene: 10. The CDR3 length is 15 residues. Germline CDR1 is MDHEN and CDR2 is SYDVKM. As processed by the authors: Reference gene primer amplification in the assay estimated nucleated cell counts. TCRdb's table, derived via immunoSEQ multiplex PCR, lists solely in-frame clones and lacks some. D and trimming were read from the DNA, whereas the V and J calls and clone size are those reported in that table. The sample contains about 300,000 clones, 85% of which appear only once. This clonotype was sampled from a woman in her 30s who had been exposed to COVID-19. This sequence joins TRBV28 and TRBJ1-1; 8 nucleotides align to TRBD1. The sequenced sample was PBMCs or T cells enriched from blood (not recorded which). The CDR3 coding sequence is TGTGCCAGCAGTTCACCACAGGACAGGGCAGCTGAAGCTTTCTTT. It translates to CASSSPQDRAAEAFF. The full variable domain, rest sourced from reference TRBV28 and TRBJ1-1, is DVKVTQSSRYLVKRTGEKVFLECVQDMDHENMFWYRQDPGLGLRLIYFSYDVKMKEKGDIPEGYSVSREKKERFSLILESASTNQTSMYLCASSSPQDRAAEAFFGQGTRLTVV.